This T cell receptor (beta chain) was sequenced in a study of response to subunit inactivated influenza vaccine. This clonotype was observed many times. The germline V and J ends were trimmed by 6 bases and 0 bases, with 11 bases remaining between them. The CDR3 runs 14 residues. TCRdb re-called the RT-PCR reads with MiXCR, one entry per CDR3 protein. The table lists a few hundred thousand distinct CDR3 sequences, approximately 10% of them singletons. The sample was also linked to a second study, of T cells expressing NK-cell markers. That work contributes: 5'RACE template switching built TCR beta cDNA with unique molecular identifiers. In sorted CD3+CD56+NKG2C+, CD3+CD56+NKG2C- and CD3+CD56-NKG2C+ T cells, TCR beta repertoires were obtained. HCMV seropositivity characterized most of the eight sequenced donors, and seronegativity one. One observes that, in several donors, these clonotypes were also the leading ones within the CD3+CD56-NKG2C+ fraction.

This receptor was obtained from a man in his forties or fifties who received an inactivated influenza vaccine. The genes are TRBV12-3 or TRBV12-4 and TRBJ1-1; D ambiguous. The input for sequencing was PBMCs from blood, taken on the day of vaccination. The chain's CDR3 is CASSPRTVNTEAFF. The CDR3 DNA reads TGTGCCAGCAGCCCGCGAACTGTGAACACTGAAGCTTTCTTT.